Each of the 28 T cell receptor beta chains below was sequenced from the same sample in a study of technical replicates of blood from a handful of donors. Only in-frame clones appear in the TCRdb table, and some are missing; sequencing was by immunoSEQ multiplex PCR. The sample lists under 85,000 clones, more than 85% occurring once. Specimen: T cells isolated from PBMCs. The receptors shown here come from a human donor in good health.

The chain links TRBV6-1 to TRBJ1-5; 7 bases are a match to TRBD1. CDR1 MNHNS and CDR2 SASEGT come from the germline V gene. With V trimmed by 8 bases and J by 3 bases, 4 bases remained unmatched. The CDR3 is 13 residues long. The DNA for the CDR3 is TGTGCCAGCGCCGACAGGGACAATCAGCCCCAGCATTTT. The encoded protein is CASADRDNQPQHF.

This clone was found once. V is TRBV4-1 and J is TRBJ2-5; D unresolved. Trimming shortened V by 1 base and J by 1 base, and 4 bases separated the two germline ends. Germline V gives CDR1 MGHRA, CDR2 YSYEKL. This CDR3 region has 13 residues. The CDR3 DNA follows: TGCGCCAGCAGCCAAGCCAGCCAAGAGACCCAGTACTTC. Translation: CASSQASQETQYF.

The chain employs TRBV7-9 and TRBJ2-2, with 10 bases identical to TRBD2. The CDR3 sequence is 16 residues long. Trimming cost V 6 bases and J 5 bases; bases outside gene matches: 9. Germline CDR1 and CDR2: SEHNR and FQNEAQ (reference sequence). The CDR3 nucleotides read TGTGCCAGCAGTAAACCGGGACTAGCGTCTACCGGGGAGCTGTTTTTT. The encoded protein is CASSKPGLASTGELFF.

This sequence joins TRBV7-9 and TRBJ1-1; a weak D match, TRBD1 (5 bases). V was clipped by 6 bases and J by 5 bases, with 16 bases between them. The germline CDR1 and CDR2 sequences are SEHNR and FQNEAQ (reference sequence). The CDR3 is made up of 14 amino acids. CDR3 in DNA: TGTGCCAGCAGGGGGGGAGGAGGAGGGACTGAAGCTTTCTTT. Translated: CASRGGGGGTEAFF.

This clone was recorded only once. The V and J genes are TRBV5-1 and TRBJ1-3, with D possibly TRBD1 on 6 matching bases. Germline assignment: CDR1 SGHRS and CDR2 YFSETQ. The V end was cut by 4 bases, the J end by 3 bases, with 14 bases between. This CDR3 region has 15 residues. The CDR3, as DNA: TGCGCCAGCAGCAGCGCGACAGGCGGTGGAAACACCATATATTTT. Amino acid sequence: CASSSATGGGNTIYF.

The chain carries TRBV13 and TRBJ2-1; 8 bases line up with TRBD2. V shed 5 bases, J shed 7 bases, and the junction held 13 bases outside the gene matches. From germline, CDR1 is PRHDT and CDR2 FYEKMQ (reference sequence). CDR3 length equals 16 residues. The CDR3 DNA sequence: TGTGCCAGCAGCCTAGAGGGGGAGGGCGGGAGGAATGAGCAGTTCTTC. It translates to CASSLEGEGGRNEQFF. The full variable domain, with the rest looked up from reference TRBV13 and TRBJ2-1, is AAGVIQSPRHLIKEKRETATLKCYPIPRHDTVYWYQQGPGQDPQFLISFYEKMQSDKGSIPDRFSAQQFSDYHSELNMSSLELGDSALYFCASSLEGEGGRNEQFFGPGTRLTVL.

The V and J genes are TRBV30 and TRBJ1-4; D gene ambiguous. Trimming shortened V by 0 bases and J by 8 bases, and 4 bases separated the two germline ends. From germline, CDR1 is GTSNPN and CDR2 SVGIG (reference sequence). This CDR3 region has 11 residues. The CDR3 loop reads CAWSVGEKLFF. In DNA form, the CDR3 reads TGTGCCTGGAGTGTTGGCGAAAAACTGTTTTTT.

The V call is TRBV14, the J call TRBJ2-1; 11 positions match TRBD2. V was pared by 4 bases and J by 8 bases, with 13 bases of the junction left unmatched. The germline V gene has CDR1 SGHDN and CDR2 FVKESK. The CDR3 extends over 17 amino acids. Here the CDR3 reads CASSLFTSGSMIDEQFF. CDR3 sequence (DNA): TGTGCCAGCAGCCTCTTCACTAGCGGGAGTATGATTGATGAGCAGTTCTTC.

The chain uses TRBV5-5 and TRBJ1-1; no firm D call. Germline V gene sequence: CDR1 SGHKS, CDR2 YYEKEE (reference sequence). The CDR3 loop spans 13 amino acids. The V end was cut by 3 bases, the J end by 4 bases, with 10 bases between. The CDR3 is CASSSGGSTEAFF. CDR3 bases: TGTGCCAGCAGCTCCGGAGGGAGCACTGAAGCTTTCTTT.

This CDR3 is CASSILAGSGNEQFF. As DNA, the CDR3 is TGTGCCAGTAGTATACTAGCGGGATCTGGGAATGAGCAGTTCTTC. The chain links TRBV19 to TRBJ2-1; TRBD2 matches at 9 bases. Germline V lookup: CDR1 LNHDA, CDR2 SQIVND (reference sequence). CDR3 size: 15 residues. V lost 2 bases to trimming and J lost 7 bases; unmatched junction nucleotides: 6.

The chain is built from TRBV5-5 and TRBJ2-7; 13 nucleotides agree with TRBD2. Germline trimming cut 4 bases from V and 4 bases from J; bases unmatched to any gene: 5. The CDR3 runs to 15 residues. Germline V gives CDR1 SGHKS, CDR2 YYEKEE (reference sequence). The CDR3 here is CASSGSTSGGYEQYF. The DNA for the CDR3 is TGTGCCAGCAGCGGATCGACTAGCGGGGGGTACGAGCAGTACTTC.

The gene calls are TRBV19 and TRBJ2-7; a weak D match, TRBD1 (6 bases). The V end was cut by 3 bases, the J end by 1 base, with 10 bases between. Germline assignment: CDR1 LNHDA and CDR2 SQIVND (reference sequence). This CDR3 has 14 residues. This chain's CDR3 is CASSIGQTSYEQYF. CDR3 nucleotide sequence: TGTGCCAGTAGTATCGGACAGACATCCTACGAGCAGTACTTC.

The genes are TRBV6-6 and TRBJ2-7; 9 nucleotides match TRBD1. Trimming at V came to 4 bases and at J to 5 bases, leaving 9 bases not matched to a gene. The CDR3 extends over 15 amino acids. The germline V gene encodes CDR1 MNHNY and CDR2 SVGAGI (reference sequence). CDR3 in amino acids: CASSFSGTGSDEQYF. The CDR3, as DNA: TGTGCCAGCAGTTTTTCCGGGACAGGGAGTGACGAGCAGTACTTC.

This clone was found once. The chain recombines TRBV5-4 with TRBJ2-5; D unclear. The CDR3 covers 13 residues. Per the germline V gene, CDR1 is SGHNT and CDR2 is YYREEE (reference sequence). Deletions cut 1 base from V and 5 bases from J, with 9 bases between. In nucleotides, the CDR3 is TGTGCCAGCAGCTTGTTTGTGGGCGAGACCCAGTACTTC. Amino acids: CASSLFVGETQYF. The entire variable domain, with the rest obtained from reference TRBV5-4 and TRBJ2-5, is as follows: ETGVTQSPTHLIKTRGQQVTLRCSSQSGHNTVSWYQQALGQGPQFIFQYYREEENGRGNFPPRFSGLQFPNYSSELNVNALELDDSALYLCASSLFVGETQYFGPGTRLLVL.

This chain connects TRBV19 to TRBJ1-5; D unclear. This CDR3 comprises 16 residues. Germline CDR1 LNHDA, CDR2 SQIVND (reference sequence). V gave up 4 bases and J gave up 0 bases, with 13 bases separating them. Written as DNA, the CDR3 is TGTGCCAGTAGTACCAACGCCGACTATAGCAATCAGCCCCAGCATTTT. It is translated as CASSTNADYSNQPQHF.

This chain connects TRBV27 to TRBJ2-2, with 10 bases fitting TRBD2. CDR3 length: 13 amino acids. CDR1 is MNHEY and CDR2 is SMNVEV in the germline V gene (reference sequence). V lost 10 bases to trimming and J lost 5 bases; unmatched junction nucleotides: 4. The CDR3 loop reads CATLTSGTGELFF. CDR3 nucleotide sequence: TGTGCCACCCTGACTAGCGGGACCGGGGAGCTGTTTTTT.

The J gene is TRBJ1-2, the V gene TRBV10-2; perhaps TRBD1 as D (6 bases). CDR1 and CDR2 (germline): WSHSY, SAAADI. Deletions cut 7 bases from V and 6 bases from J, with 21 bases between. The CDR3 runs to 15 residues. CDR3 sequence reads: CASIASRGNKDGYTF. CDR3 nucleotide sequence: TGCGCCAGCATCGCATCCAGGGGAAACAAGGATGGCTACACCTTC.

The chain carries TRBV6-5 and TRBJ2-7; 7 positions agree with TRBD1. In germline, CDR1 is MNHEY, CDR2 SVGAGI. Germline trimming cut 5 bases from V and 6 bases from J; bases unmatched to any gene: 4. This CDR3 contains 12 residues. This CDR3 reads CASSPGTAEQYF. Written as DNA, the CDR3 is TGTGCCAGCAGTCCAGGGACAGCCGAGCAGTACTTC.

This chain links TRBV7-6 with TRBJ1-4; 7 bases align to TRBD1. Germline CDR1 reads SGHVS; CDR2 reads FNYEAQ. This CDR3 has 16 residues. The trim removed 5 bases at V and 4 bases at J, leaving 10 bases unmatched. The CDR3 nucleotides read TGTGCCAGCAGCCCGACAGGGTATCGGATTAATGAAAAACTGTTTTTT. Amino acid sequence: CASSPTGYRINEKLFF. The full variable domain, in which reference TRBV7-6 and TRBJ1-4 provide the parts outside the CDR3, is GAGVSQSPRYKVTKRGQDVALRCDPISGHVSLYWYRQALGQGPEFLTYFNYEAQQDKSGLPNDRFSAERPEGSISTLTIQRTEQRDSAMYRCASSPTGYRINEKLFFGSGTQLSVL.

The V and J genes are TRBV27 and TRBJ2-7; TRBD1 matches at 7 bases. Germline V lookup: CDR1 MNHEY, CDR2 SMNVEV (reference sequence). The J segment lost 5 bases and the V segment lost 5 bases, leaving 6 bases of the junction unmatched. The CDR3 totals 13 residues. CDR3 bases: TGTGCCAGCAGTCTCGGGACAGTCCACGAGCAGTACTTC. The encoded protein is CASSLGTVHEQYF.

The rearrangement links TRBV30 to TRBJ2-7, with D tentatively TRBD2 (7 bases). V was pared by 3 bases and J by 9 bases, with 15 bases between. CDR1 GTSNPN and CDR2 SVGIG come from the germline V gene (reference sequence). CDR3 size: 12 residues. CDR3 loop: CAWSSGGHPQYF. CDR3 DNA sequence: TGTGCCTGGAGCTCGGGGGGCCATCCGCAGTACTTC.

The chain recombines TRBV9 with TRBJ2-3; 10 nucleotides match TRBD2. V was clipped by 4 bases and J by 6 bases; unmatched bases: 11. The CDR3 runs 16 residues. Germline V CDR1 and CDR2: SGDLS, YYNGEE. The DNA of the CDR3 is TGTGCCAGCAGCCCGACCCTGGGTAGCGGGAGGGATACGCAGTATTTT. Its translation is CASSPTLGSGRDTQYF. Drawing the rest from reference TRBV9 and TRBJ2-3, the complete variable domain is DSGVTQTPKHLITATGQRVTLRCSPRSGDLSVYWYQQSLDQGLQFLIQYYNGEERAKGNILERFSAQQFPDLHSELNLSSLELGDSALYFCASSPTLGSGRDTQYFGPGTRLTVL.

The chain recombines TRBV28 with TRBJ2-1, with a possible D match to TRBD2 (5 bases). The V end lost 2 bases, the J end lost 5 bases, and 13 bases lay between the germline ends. Germline CDR1 and CDR2: MDHEN and SYDVKM. This CDR3 spans 15 amino acids. In DNA form, the CDR3 reads TGTGCCAGCAGTTTAAGCGGAGTATCGAACAATGAGCAGTTCTTC. Its protein product is CASSLSGVSNNEQFF.

This sequence joins TRBV5-1 and TRBJ1-4; D gene uncertain. Germline lookup yields CDR1 SGHRS and CDR2 YFSETQ. The V and J ends lost 2 bases and 4 bases respectively, with 6 bases between them. The CDR3 runs 13 residues. The CDR3 sequence: CASSLQINEKLFF. CDR3 coding DNA: TGCGCCAGCAGCTTACAGATTAATGAAAAACTGTTTTTT.

The genes are TRBV5-4 and TRBJ1-1; no firm D call. This CDR3 has 14 residues. Looked up from germline, CDR1 is SGHNT and CDR2 is YYREEE (reference sequence). Trimming stripped 1 base from V and 4 bases from J, with 11 bases between. For the CDR3, the DNA is TGTGCCAGCAGCTTGATCGGGTTTGGCACTGAAGCTTTCTTT. It encodes CASSLIGFGTEAFF.

This rearrangement joins TRBV6-1 to TRBJ2-5; 7 positions match TRBD1. V lost 3 bases and J lost 2; bases outside the gene matches: 6. Germline V gene sequence: CDR1 MNHNS, CDR2 SASEGT. This CDR3 is 15 amino acids long. The CDR3, as DNA: TGTGCCAGCAGTGAGTGGGACAGTCTACAAGAGACCCAGTACTTC. It encodes CASSEWDSLQETQYF.

The rearrangement uses TRBV6-5 and TRBJ2-3; D gene unclear. Germline V gene sequence: CDR1 MNHEY, CDR2 SVGAGI. The V end was cut by 0 bases, the J end by 5 bases, with 6 bases between. This CDR3 is built from 13 residues. Here the CDR3 DNA reads TGTGCCAGCAGTTACTCCCTTCTAGATACGCAGTATTTT. Its protein is CASSYSLLDTQYF.

The chain combines TRBV7-9 with TRBJ2-1; no firm D call. The CDR3 spans 16 residues. Germline V gene lookup returns CDR1 SEHNR and CDR2 FQNEAQ (reference sequence). Trimming took off 4 bases at V and 4 bases at J, with 17 bases between the two ends. The CDR3 region has the DNA TGTGCCAGCAGCTCCGTGGTTAGCTCCATATACAATGAGCAGTTCTTC. Its protein is CASSSVVSSIYNEQFF.